The clone carrying this T cell receptor beta chain was seen a few times. What it binds is not known. These data come from a study of early T cells in non-severe SARS-CoV-2 infection. Overall study context: The study sequenced bulk RNA from unsorted whole blood, with chains unpaired.

V dropped 5 bases and J dropped 5 bases, with 16 bases sitting between them. Germline V gene lookup returns CDR1 DFQATT and CDR2 SNEGSKA (reference sequence). The CDR3 contains 14 residues. Regarding the study as a whole: The study's VDJdb matching favored anti-spike CD8 responses and missed private and CD4 specificities.

Researchers attached unique molecular identifiers to individual cDNA molecules. Via MiXCR, TCRdb re-called the 5' RACE reads, giving one row per CDR3 protein. Of 55,000 to 65,000 distinct CDR3 sequences listed, roughly an eighth are singletons. V gene TRBV20-1 combines with J gene TRBJ2-1, with D perhaps being TRBD1 or TRBD2 (6 bases each). The sequencing here drew on whole blood, taken at baseline. This TCR came from an adult who was a healthcare worker with PCR-confirmed SARS-CoV-2 infection or an uninfected control (not recorded which). Here the CDR3 DNA reads TGCAGTGCTGTCGGTCCGGGGGCGAACAATGAGCAGTTCTTC. It specifies CSAVGPGANNEQFF.